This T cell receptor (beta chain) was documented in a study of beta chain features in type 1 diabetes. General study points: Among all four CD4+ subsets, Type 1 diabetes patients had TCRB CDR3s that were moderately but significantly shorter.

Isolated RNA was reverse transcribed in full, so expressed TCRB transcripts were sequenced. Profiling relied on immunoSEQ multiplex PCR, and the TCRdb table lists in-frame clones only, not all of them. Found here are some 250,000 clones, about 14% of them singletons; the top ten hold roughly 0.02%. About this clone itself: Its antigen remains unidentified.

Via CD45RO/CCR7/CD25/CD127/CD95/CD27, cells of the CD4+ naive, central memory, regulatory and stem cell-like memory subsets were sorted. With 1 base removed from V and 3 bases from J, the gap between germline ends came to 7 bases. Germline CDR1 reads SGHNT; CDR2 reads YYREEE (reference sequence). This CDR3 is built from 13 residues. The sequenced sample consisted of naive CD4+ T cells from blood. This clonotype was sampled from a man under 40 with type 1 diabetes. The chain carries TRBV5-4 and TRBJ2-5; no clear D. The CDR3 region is CASSLLSEETQYF. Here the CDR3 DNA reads TGTGCCAGCAGCTTGTTGTCAGAAGAGACCCAGTACTTC.